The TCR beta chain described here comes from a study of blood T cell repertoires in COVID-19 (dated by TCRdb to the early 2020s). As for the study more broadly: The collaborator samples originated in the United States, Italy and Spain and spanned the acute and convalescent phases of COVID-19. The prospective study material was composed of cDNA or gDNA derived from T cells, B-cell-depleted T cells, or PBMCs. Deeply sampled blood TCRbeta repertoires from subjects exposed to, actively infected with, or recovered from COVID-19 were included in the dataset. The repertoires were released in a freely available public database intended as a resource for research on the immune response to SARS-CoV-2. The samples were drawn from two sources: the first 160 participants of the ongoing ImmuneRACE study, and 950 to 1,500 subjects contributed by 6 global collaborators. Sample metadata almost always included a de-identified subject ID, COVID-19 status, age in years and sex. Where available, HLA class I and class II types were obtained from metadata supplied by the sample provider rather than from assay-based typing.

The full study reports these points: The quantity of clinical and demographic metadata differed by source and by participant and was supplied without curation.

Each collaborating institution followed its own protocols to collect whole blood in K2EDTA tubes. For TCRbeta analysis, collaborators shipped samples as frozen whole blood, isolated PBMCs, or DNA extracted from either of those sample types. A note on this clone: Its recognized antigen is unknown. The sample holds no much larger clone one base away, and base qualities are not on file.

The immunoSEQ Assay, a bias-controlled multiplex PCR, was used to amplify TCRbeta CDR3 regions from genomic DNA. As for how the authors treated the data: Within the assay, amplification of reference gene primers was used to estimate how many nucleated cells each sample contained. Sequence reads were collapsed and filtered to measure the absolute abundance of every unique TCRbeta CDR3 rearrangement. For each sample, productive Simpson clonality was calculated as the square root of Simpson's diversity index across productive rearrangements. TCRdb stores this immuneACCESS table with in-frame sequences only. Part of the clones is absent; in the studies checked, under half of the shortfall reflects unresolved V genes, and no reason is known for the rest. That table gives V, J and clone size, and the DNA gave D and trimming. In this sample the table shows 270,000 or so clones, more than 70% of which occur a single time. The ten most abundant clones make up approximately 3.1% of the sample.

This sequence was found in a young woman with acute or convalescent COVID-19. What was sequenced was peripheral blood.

Here is the DNA: TGCGCCAGCAGTGAGGTCGGGATTAGCACAGATACGCAGTATTTT. Translated, this gives CASSEVGISTDTQYF. Here the chain combines TRBV10-2 and TRBJ2-3; a tentative D call is TRBD2 (5 bases match). The V end loses 2 bases and the J end loses 0 bases, and a stretch of 9 bases separates them. Measured from the cysteine to the phenylalanine, the CDR3 is 15 residues long. CDR3 DNA only is kept here, 45 bases in frame from base 1. CDR1 WSHSY and CDR2 SAAADI are derived from the germline V gene.